This T cell receptor (beta chain) was documented in a study of blood T cell repertoires in COVID-19. Study-wide context: Acute and convalescent COVID-19 specimens originated in the United States, Italy and Spain. T cells, B-cell-depleted T cells, or PBMCs supplied cDNA or gDNA.

In the original processing: From reference gene primer amplification, estimates of nucleated cell counts were derived. Profiled with immunoSEQ multiplex PCR; TCRdb holds only in-frame clones, not every one. V, J and clone size derive from that table, while D and trimming were established from the DNA sequence. The table records around 130,000 clones, 82% of them present only once. This CDR3 spans 13 amino acids. The V gene end was trimmed by 8 bases and the J gene end by 5 bases; junction bases not matched to a gene: 6. Germline V gives CDR1 MNHEY, CDR2 SVGAGI. Material: peripheral blood. V and J are TRBV6-5 and TRBJ2-1, with 7 bases that match TRBD1. The receptor was isolated from a human donor in a cohort sampled during active COVID-19. The CDR3 protein is CASPGQPNNEQFF. The CDR3 DNA is TGTGCCAGCCCGGGACAGCCGAACAATGAGCAGTTCTTC.